This T cell receptor beta chain was documented in a study of blood T cell repertoires in COVID-19. Assay: immunoSEQ multiplex PCR; the TCRdb copy retains only in-frame clones and omits some. The sample contains about 150,000 clones, approximately 80% of which appear only once. Trimming shortened V by 3 bases and J by 1 base, and 7 bases separated the two germline ends. Germline V gene sequence: CDR1 SGHRS, CDR2 YFSETQ. The CDR3 is 13 residues long. V and J are TRBV5-1 and TRBJ1-2; D is unresolved. The sequenced sample consisted of peripheral blood. The sequence was obtained from a man aged 55 to 70 with active or convalescent COVID-19. CDR3: CASSSGNNYGYTF. The CDR3 nucleotides are TGCGCCAGCAGCTCAGGCAATAACTATGGCTACACCTTC.